The 27 T cell receptor beta chains below were found in one sample sequenced in a study of Tregs in tolerant kidney transplant recipients. Libraries were prepared by immunoSEQ multiplex PCR; TCRdb keeps only in-frame clonotypes and omits some of them. The repertoire holds about 2,400 clones, 42% seen once, with less than 7.5% in the top ten. Their antigens are not known. The specimen sequenced was Tregs from blood cultured with allogeneic cells. Source of these receptors: a human donor in good health.

This clone was seen more than once but under ten times. The CDR3 coding sequence is TGTGCCAGCAGTGGGACAGGACCCGGGGAGCTGTTTTTT. As protein: CASSGTGPGELFF. V is TRBV2 and J is TRBJ2-2; TRBD1 matches 7 bases. Germline trimming cut 4 bases from V and 6 bases from J; bases unmatched to any gene: 2. Germline loops: CDR1 SNHLY, CDR2 FYNNEI. This CDR3 comprises 13 residues.

The DNA of the CDR3 is TGTGCCAGCAGCAGAAAAGCCGGGACAGGGACAGATACGCAGTATTTT. Residues: CASSRKAGTGTDTQYF. The genes are TRBV5-4 and TRBJ2-3; the match to TRBD1 covers 9 bases. V was pared by 4 bases and J by 3 bases, with 9 bases of the junction left unmatched. CDR3 size: 16 residues. Germline V gene lookup returns CDR1 SGHNT and CDR2 YYREEE (reference sequence).

This chain links TRBV11-3 with TRBJ2-6; no definite D call. Trimming left V 1 base short and J 2 bases short, with 6 bases between. Looked up from germline, CDR1 is SGHNT and CDR2 is YENEEA. CDR3 length: 15 amino acids. The CDR3 sequence is CASSLGPAGANVLTF. The CDR3 DNA reads as TGTGCCAGCAGCTTAGGGCCCGCTGGGGCCAACGTCCTGACTTTC.

This clone has more than one count but fewer than ten. The V gene is TRBV7-3, the J gene TRBJ2-7; D gene ambiguous. The germline V gene encodes CDR1 SGHTA and CDR2 FQGTGA. CDR3 length: 14 amino acids. V lost 2 bases and J 2 bases, leaving 10 bases between the germline ends. The DNA for the CDR3 is TGTGCCAGCAGCTTAGCAAGGTATACCTACGAGCAGTACTTC. Translating it yields CASSLARYTYEQYF.

This clone was seen just once. The chain combines TRBV6-6 with TRBJ2-7; TRBD2 aligns across 15 bases. Germline V gene sequence: CDR1 MNHNY, CDR2 SVGAGI (reference sequence). Unmatched junction bases numbered 1, after V lost 6 bases and J lost 4 bases. CDR3 length: 14 amino acids. The CDR3 loop reads CASRGLAGGYEQYF. As DNA, the CDR3 is TGTGCCAGCAGGGGACTAGCGGGAGGTTACGAGCAGTACTTC.

This chain links TRBV6-1 with TRBJ1-1; D uncertain. With 5 bases removed from V and 10 bases from J, the gap between germline ends came to 20 bases. This CDR3 has 14 residues. Germline-derived CDR1 and CDR2 are MNHNS and SASEGT. The CDR3 sequence: CASSSQAQLIGAFF. CDR3 nucleotide sequence: TGTGCCAGCAGTTCCCAAGCTCAACTAATAGGAGCTTTCTTT.

This clone was counted between two and nine times. The CDR3 DNA follows: TGTGCCAGCAGTCTACAGGGAGGCGGCAATCAGCCCCAGCATTTT. Translation: CASSLQGGGNQPQHF. The rearrangement links TRBV2 to TRBJ1-5; a weak D match, TRBD1 (6 bases). CDR3 length: 15 amino acids. Trimming cost V 5 bases and J 2 bases, with 13 bases left between them. Germline lookup yields CDR1 SNHLY and CDR2 FYNNEI.

The chain carries TRBV19 and TRBJ1-2; unclear D gene. The CDR3 is 14 residues long. Germline V gene lookup returns CDR1 LNHDA and CDR2 SQIVND (reference sequence). V shed 2 bases and J shed 0 bases, with 7 bases lying between them. This chain's CDR3 is CASSIFRANYGYTF. The CDR3 nucleotides read TGTGCCAGTAGTATATTTAGGGCTAACTATGGCTACACCTTC.

Comments on this clone: A read error may account for a junction end that differs from germline. This rearrangement joins TRBV5-1 to TRBJ2-5; D is ambiguous. Germline V gene lookup returns CDR1 SGHRS and CDR2 YFSETQ. CDR3 length: 14 residues. The CDR3 reads CASSLGRQKETQYF. The CDR3, as DNA: TGTGCCAGCAGCTTGGGAAGGCAGAAAGAGACCCAGTACTTC.

The chain links TRBV10-1 to TRBJ2-7; a possible D gene is TRBD2 (5 bases). The germline CDR1 and CDR2 sequences are WNHNN and SYGVQD (reference sequence). V lost 3 bases, J lost 3 bases, and 15 bases lay in between. The length of the CDR3 is 15 residues. CDR3 loop: CASSDSGAGSYEQYF. DNA for the CDR3: TGCGCCAGCAGTGATAGTGGTGCGGGTAGCTACGAGCAGTACTTC.

The table lists this clone with a few counts. The chain combines TRBV5-1 with TRBJ2-7, with 10 nucleotides matching TRBD2. With V trimmed by 0 bases and J by 4 bases, 4 bases remained unmatched. The CDR3 extends over 15 amino acids. Germline CDR1 SGHRS, CDR2 YFSETQ. The CDR3 is CASSLVGTSVYEQYF. The CDR3 bases are TGCGCCAGCAGCTTGGTTGGGACTAGCGTGTACGAGCAGTACTTC.

This chain connects TRBV4-1 to TRBJ2-7; 10 bases align to TRBD2. V shed 1 base and J 5 bases; nucleotides not matched to a gene: 5. Germline assignment: CDR1 MGHRA and CDR2 YSYEKL. The CDR3 is 15 amino acids. CDR3 DNA sequence: TGCGCCAGCAGCCAAGGGGGACTAGCGTGGAACGAGCAGTACTTC. Translation gives CASSQGGLAWNEQYF.

The sample holds a few counts of this clone. J is TRBJ1-1 and V is TRBV7-3, with 7 bases lining up with TRBD1. The germline V gene encodes CDR1 SGHTA and CDR2 FQGTGA. The CDR3 totals 14 residues. V trimming: 2 bases; J trimming: 4 bases; junction bases outside the gene matches: 4. This CDR3 reads CASSLEGASTEAFF. The DNA for the CDR3 is TGTGCCAGCAGCTTAGAGGGGGCAAGCACTGAAGCTTTCTTT.

This clone was picked up a small number of times. The chain carries TRBV5-1 and TRBJ2-3; 11 bases are a match to TRBD2. The CDR3 has 16 residues. The V gene's germline CDR1 is SGHRS and CDR2 YFSETQ. V was pared by 0 bases and J by 8 bases, with 8 bases of the junction left unmatched. CDR3 in amino acids: CASSLAGLAGLGTQYF. The CDR3 DNA reads TGCGCCAGCAGCTTGGCAGGACTAGCGGGTCTCGGTACGCAGTATTTT.

The chain joins TRBV2 to TRBJ2-5, with 8 bases aligning to TRBD1. This CDR3 is 15 amino acids long. V shed 7 bases and J 1 base; nucleotides not matched to a gene: 8. Germline-derived CDR1 and CDR2 are SNHLY and FYNNEI. DNA for the CDR3: TGTGCCAGCATGAGGACAGGGTTTGGCCAAGAGACCCAGTACTTC. This gives the protein CASMRTGFGQETQYF.

The chain links TRBV18 to TRBJ2-5; no reliable D call. Trimming stripped 4 bases from V and 5 bases from J, with 32 bases between. Germline CDR1 KGHSH, CDR2 LQKENI. The CDR3 is 20 residues long. The CDR3 loop reads CASSQRAVLGFSSSAETQYF. The CDR3 DNA follows: TGTGCCAGCTCACAAAGGGCGGTATTAGGATTCTCATCCAGCGCGGAGACCCAGTACTTC. Variable domain in full (rest from reference TRBV18 and TRBJ2-5): NAGVMQNPRHLVRRRGQEARLRCSPMKGHSHVYWYRQLPEEGLKFMVYLQKENIIDESGMPKERFSAEFPKEGPSILRIQQVVRGDSAAYFCASSQRAVLGFSSSAETQYFGPGTRLLVL.

In this sample, this clone turned up a few times. V and J are TRBV21-1 and TRBJ1-3. TRBV21-1 is recorded as a pseudogene. The CDR3 contains 15 residues. The CDR3: CASSSGELSGNTIYF. The CDR3 DNA reads as TGTGCCAGCAGCTCGGGAGAACTCTCTGGAAACACCATATATTTT.

Only one count was recorded for this clone. In DNA form, the CDR3 reads TGTGCCAGCAGCATGTGGGACAGTCTTGAGCAGTTCTTC. This translates into CASSMWDSLEQFF. The V call is TRBV11-2, the J call TRBJ2-1; 7 bases align to TRBD1. J lost 9 bases, V lost 5 bases, and 7 bases had no gene match. The CDR3 has 13 residues. Looked up from germline, CDR1 is SGHAT and CDR2 is FQNNGV.

The chain is built from TRBV25-1 and TRBJ1-5; no firm D call. V dropped 4 bases and J dropped 2 bases, with 9 bases sitting between them. Germline V gene sequence: CDR1 MGHDK, CDR2 SYGVNS. The CDR3 covers 14 residues. CDR3 sequence reads: CASSGNRGNQPQHF. CDR3 in DNA: TGTGCCAGCAGTGGAAATAGGGGCAATCAGCCCCAGCATTTT.

This clone turned up a few times. The CDR3 DNA follows: TGCGCCAGCAGCCAAGGGTGGGACAGGGTGATTTACGAGCAGTACTTC. This sequence encodes CASSQGWDRVIYEQYF. J is TRBJ2-7 and V is TRBV4-1, with TRBD1 identical over 9 bases. The ends lost 1 base at V and 4 bases at J; junction bases unmatched: 8. CDR1 is MGHRA and CDR2 is YSYEKL in the germline V gene. This CDR3 is built from 16 residues.

This clone is medium-sized by share. The V gene is TRBV30, the J gene TRBJ1-2; 7 positions agree with TRBD1. The CDR3 is 14 amino acids. Germline assignment: CDR1 GTSNPN and CDR2 SVGIG (reference sequence). J was trimmed by 4 bases and V by 2 bases; bases with no gene match: 7. The CDR3 spells CAWSPWTGGYGYTF. The DNA of the CDR3 is TGTGCCTGGAGTCCCTGGACAGGCGGCTATGGCTACACCTTC.

The rearrangement joins TRBV4-1 to TRBJ2-2; 10 nucleotides agree with TRBD2. The CDR3 is made up of 17 amino acids. CDR1 and CDR2 (germline): MGHRA, YSYEKL. V was pared by 7 bases and J by 2 bases, with 10 bases of the junction left unmatched. CDR3 in amino acids: CASTPWLAGANTGELFF. CDR3 nucleotide sequence: TGCGCCAGCACCCCCTGGCTAGCGGGAGCAAACACCGGGGAGCTGTTTTTT.

CDR3 sequence (DNA): TGTGCCAGCAGTGAAAGAAGGCAGCCCCAGCATTTT. Protein: CASSERRQPQHF. This chain links TRBV2 with TRBJ1-5; D is unclear. The CDR3 contains 12 residues. V was cut by 2 bases and J by 7 bases, with 6 bases left in between. The germline V gene encodes CDR1 SNHLY and CDR2 FYNNEI.

By proportion, this clone is large (0.1 to 1%). The chain joins TRBV18 to TRBJ1-2; D remains unclear. The length of the CDR3 is 14 residues. Trimming pared 3 bases from V and 4 bases from J, leaving 12 bases between. Looked up from germline, CDR1 is KGHSH and CDR2 is LQKENI. The CDR3 here is CASSPLPAGYGYTF. The CDR3, as DNA: TGTGCCAGCTCACCCTTACCGGCGGGCTATGGCTACACCTTC.

V and J are TRBV18 and TRBJ1-5; TRBD1 is a possible D gene (6 bases). Looked up from germline, CDR1 is KGHSH and CDR2 is LQKENI. The CDR3 consists of 14 residues. Trimming took off 2 bases at V and 4 bases at J, with 9 bases between the two ends. For the CDR3, the DNA is TGTGCCAGCTCACCAGGGACAATTAATCAGCCCCAGCATTTT. It yields the protein CASSPGTINQPQHF.

This clone is medium-sized (0.01 to 0.1%). This chain uses TRBV5-1 with TRBJ2-2, with D unclear. Germline assignment: CDR1 SGHRS and CDR2 YFSETQ. The CDR3 extends over 14 amino acids. V was shortened by 2 bases and J by 1 base, with 6 bases between the two germline ends. As DNA, the CDR3 is TGCGCCAGCAGCTTAGCCGGGAACACCGGGGAGCTGTTTTTT. Translated: CASSLAGNTGELFF.

This clone has more than one count but fewer than ten. CDR3 residues: CASSLYILAGPNYGYTF. In nucleotides, the CDR3 is TGTGCCAGCAGCTTGTATATTTTGGCAGGTCCCAACTATGGCTACACCTTC. The chain has TRBV5-6 and TRBJ1-2; D gene ambiguous. This CDR3 is 17 amino acids long. The V end was cut by 1 base, the J end by 2 bases, with 18 bases between. Per germline, CDR1 SGHDT and CDR2 YYEEEE.